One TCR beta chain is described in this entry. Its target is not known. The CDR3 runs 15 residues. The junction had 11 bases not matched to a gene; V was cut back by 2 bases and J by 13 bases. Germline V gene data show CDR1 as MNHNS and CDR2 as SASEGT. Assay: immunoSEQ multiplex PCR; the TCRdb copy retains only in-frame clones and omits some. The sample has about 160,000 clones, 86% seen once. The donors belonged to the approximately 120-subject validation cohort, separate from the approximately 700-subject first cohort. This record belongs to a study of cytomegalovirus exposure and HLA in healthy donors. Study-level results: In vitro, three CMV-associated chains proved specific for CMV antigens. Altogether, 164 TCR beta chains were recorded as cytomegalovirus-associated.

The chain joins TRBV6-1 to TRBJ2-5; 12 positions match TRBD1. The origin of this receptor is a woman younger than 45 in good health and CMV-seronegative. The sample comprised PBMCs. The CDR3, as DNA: TGTGCCAGCAGTGAACCCACCGGGACAGGGGGCGAAGGGTACTTC. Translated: CASSEPTGTGGEGYF.